This T cell receptor (beta chain) was identified in a study of cytomegalovirus exposure and HLA in healthy donors. Study context: Early on, a data release was issued that held tens of millions of unique TCRs from HLA-typed donors.

CDR1 is SGHAT, CDR2 FQDESV, per germline (reference sequence). Trimming stripped 1 base from V and 4 bases from J, with 11 bases between. This CDR3 has 15 residues. Study-level points and caveats: No immune exposure information besides CMV serostatus was available. The study designated 150 or so TCR beta chains cytomegalovirus-associated. A missense DCLRE1C variant was associated with V- and J-gene trimming of TCR beta chains in a later analysis, and an independent cohort replicated the association.

The PCR had 60 Vbeta and 13 Jbeta primers. The data were produced by immunoSEQ multiplex PCR, yet TCRdb's version contains in-frame clones alone and is incomplete. The sample includes about 160,000 clones, 70% to 80% of them seen just once. Details on this clone: What it binds is not known.

V gene TRBV11-1 combines with J gene TRBJ2-1, with a possible D match to TRBD1 (6 bases). The TCR sequence derives from a man between 60 and 70 years old in good health and CMV-seronegative. The sample consisted of PBMCs. The CDR3 coding sequence is TGTGCCAGCAGCTTAGAACAGGGTATTTACAATGAGCAGTTCTTC. Residues: CASSLEQGIYNEQFF. Full variable domain (missing parts from reference TRBV11-1 and TRBJ2-1): EAEVAQSPRYKITEKSQAVAFWCDPISGHATLYWYRQILGQGPELLVQFQDESVVDDSQLPKDRFSAERLKGVDSTLKIQPAELGDSAMYLCASSLEQGIYNEQFFGPGTRLTVL.